The 23 T cell receptor beta chains reported below all come from one sample, sequenced in a study of T cells in Graves' hyperthyroidism and ophthalmopathy. The CDR3 regions of TCR beta were amplified from RNA transcripts. An initial round of RT-PCR targeting the TCR CDR3 relied on the HTBI primer set. MiXCR, run by TCRdb on the multiplex PCR reads, gives a single entry per CDR3 protein. The profile covers 600,000 to 650,000 distinct CDR3 sequences, with 15% to 20% appearing a single time and 3.5% to 4% taken by the ten largest. The source material was blood. The receptors stem from a woman aged 25 to 39 with Graves' hyperthyroidism.

This clonotype was seen repeatedly, ten times or more. This chain uses TRBV7-3 with TRBJ1-5; TRBD1 agrees at 9 bases. Germline-derived CDR1 and CDR2 are SGHTA and FQGTGA. Losses at the gene ends were 3 bases for V and 0 bases for J; bases not matched to a gene: 12. This CDR3 contains 19 residues. The CDR3 loop reads CASSFSGTGIKDSNQPQHF. Here the CDR3 DNA reads TGTGCCAGCAGCTTTTCCGGGACAGGGATAAAGGATAGCAATCAGCCCCAGCATTTT.

Many counts were recorded for this clonotype. The DNA of the CDR3 is TGTGCCAGCAGCTTAGTGGCGACTAGCGGGTCGTACAATGAGCAGTTCTTC. It is translated as CASSLVATSGSYNEQFF. The chain joins TRBV11-2 to TRBJ2-1, with 10 bases fitting TRBD2. The CDR3 sequence is 17 residues long. CDR1 and CDR2 (germline): SGHAT, FQNNGV. V shed 1 base, J shed 4 bases, and the junction held 7 bases outside the gene matches. The entire variable domain, with the rest obtained from reference TRBV11-2 and TRBJ2-1, is as follows: EAGVAQSPRYKIIEKRQSVAFWCNPISGHATLYWYQQILGQGPKLLIQFQNNGVVDDSQLPKDRFSAERLKGVDSTLKIQPAKLEDSAVYLCASSLVATSGSYNEQFFGPGTRLTVL.

This clonotype was counted at least ten times. This rearrangement joins TRBV2 to TRBJ2-1; D is uncertain. Trimming left V 2 bases short and J 0 bases short, with 5 bases between. The CDR3 is 14 residues long. Germline V gene data show CDR1 as SNHLY and CDR2 as FYNNEI. DNA for the CDR3: TGTGCCAGCAGTGAATCCCCCTCCTACAATGAGCAGTTCTTC. Its translation: CASSESPSYNEQFF. Drawing the rest from reference TRBV2 and TRBJ2-1, the complete variable domain is EPEVTQTPSHQVTQMGQEVILRCVPISNHLYFYWYRQILGQKVEFLVSFYNNEISEKSEIFDDQFSVERPDGSNFTLKIRSTKLEDSAMYFCASSESPSYNEQFFGPGTRLTVL.

A few counts support this clonotype. This chain joins TRBV3-1 and TRBJ2-7; 9 bases are shared with TRBD1. Germline V CDR1 and CDR2: LGHDT, YNNKEL (reference sequence). V trimming: 5 bases; J trimming: 5 bases; junction bases outside the gene matches: 10. The CDR3 sequence is 15 residues long. The CDR3 nucleotides are TGTGCCAGCAGCTTCCCGGGACAGGGTATAAACGAGCAGTACTTC. It yields the protein CASSFPGQGINEQYF.

This clonotype was recorded many times. The chain joins TRBV11-2 to TRBJ1-1; D is unclear. This CDR3 is built from 17 residues. The V gene lost 2 bases and the J gene lost 2 bases, with 18 bases spanning the gap. The germline V gene has CDR1 SGHAT and CDR2 FQNNGV. The CDR3 loop reads CASSLYRGGWPNTEAFF. The CDR3 region has the DNA TGTGCCAGCAGCTTATATCGAGGCGGGTGGCCAAACACTGAAGCTTTCTTT.

This clonotype was seen many times. This sequence joins TRBV28 and TRBJ2-5, with unresolved D. Germline CDR1 and CDR2: MDHEN and SYDVKM. V lost 1 base to trimming and J lost 5 bases, with 5 bases between them. This CDR3 region has 12 residues. CDR3 DNA: TGTGCCAGCAGTTTATCGAGTGAGACCCAGTACTTC. Its protein product is CASSLSSETQYF. Filled out from reference TRBV28 and TRBJ2-5, the complete variable domain reads DVKVTQSSRYLVKRTGEKVFLECVQDMDHENMFWYRQDPGLGLRLIYFSYDVKMKEKGDIPEGYSVSREKKERFSLILESASTNQTSMYLCASSLSSETQYFGPGTRLLVL.

This clonotype showed up many times. V gene TRBV2 combines with J gene TRBJ2-2; 10 bases line up with TRBD2. Germline CDR1 reads SNHLY; CDR2 reads FYNNEI. The ends lost 5 bases at V and 0 bases at J; junction bases unmatched: 3. The CDR3 totals 16 residues. Here the CDR3 reads CASSWTSGANTGELFF. Written as DNA, the CDR3 is TGTGCCAGCAGTTGGACTAGCGGAGCGAACACCGGGGAGCTGTTTTTT.

This rearrangement joins TRBV29-1 to TRBJ2-5; TRBD2 might be the D (5 bases). V was pared by 3 bases and J by 5 bases, with 13 bases between. This CDR3 spans 13 amino acids. Germline CDR1 SQVTM, CDR2 ANQGSEA. CDR3 protein: CSVDAGLDETQYF. DNA for the CDR3: TGCAGCGTTGATGCCGGACTCGATGAGACCCAGTACTTC. Together with reference TRBV29-1 and TRBJ2-5, the CDR3 gives the full variable domain: SAVISQKPSRDICQRGTSLTIQCQVDSQVTMMFWYRQQPGQSLTLIATANQGSEATYESGFVIDKFPISRPNLTFSTLTVSNMSPEDSSIYLCSVDAGLDETQYFGPGTRLLVL.

Only one count was recorded for this clonotype. A much larger clonotype is one base distant, so this may be a read error. This chain joins TRBV11-3 and TRBJ1-4; perhaps TRBD1 as D (6 bases). Trimming stripped 5 bases from V and 8 bases from J, with 15 bases between. CDR3 size: 14 residues. Germline V CDR1 and CDR2: SGHNT, YENEEA. This CDR3 is CASSRGATDEKLFF. Here the CDR3 DNA reads TGTGCCAGCAGCCGGGGGGCGACGGACGAAAAACTGTTTTTT.

This chain connects TRBV9 to TRBJ2-3; possible D gene TRBD1, 6 bases. CDR3 length: 14 amino acids. Germline CDR1 and CDR2: SGDLS and YYNGEE. V lost 0 bases and J 6 bases, leaving 11 bases between the germline ends. The CDR3 DNA sequence: TGTGCCAGCAGCGTAGAACAGGGTTTCGATACGCAGTATTTT. Protein: CASSVEQGFDTQYF. Together with reference TRBV9 and TRBJ2-3, the CDR3 gives the full variable domain: DSGVTQTPKHLITATGQRVTLRCSPRSGDLSVYWYQQSLDQGLQFLIQYYNGEERAKGNILERFSAQQFPDLHSELNLSSLELGDSALYFCASSVEQGFDTQYFGPGTRLTVL.

The chain joins TRBV28 to TRBJ2-4; D gene uncertain. Germline loops: CDR1 MDHEN, CDR2 SYDVKM. V was clipped by 2 bases and J by 0 bases, with 11 bases between them. This CDR3 comprises 16 residues. The CDR3 reads CASSLPGQLAKNIQYF. As DNA, the CDR3 is TGTGCCAGCAGTTTACCAGGCCAACTAGCCAAAAACATTCAGTACTTC.

This clonotype has at least ten counts. This chain joins TRBV28 and TRBJ2-3, with TRBD2 matching over 11 bases. Trimming cost V 6 bases and J 3 bases; bases outside gene matches: 8. Germline lookup yields CDR1 MDHEN and CDR2 SYDVKM. CDR3 size: 16 residues. Here the CDR3 DNA reads TGTGCCAGCAGGGAGCTAGCGGGAGGACGTACAGATACGCAGTATTTT. The encoded protein is CASRELAGGRTDTQYF.

The sample holds a few counts of this clonotype. The rearrangement joins TRBV7-9 to TRBJ1-4, with D possibly being TRBD1 (6 bases). The germline V and J ends were trimmed by 5 bases and 8 bases, with 15 bases remaining between them. Germline V gene sequence: CDR1 SEHNR, CDR2 FQNEAQ (reference sequence). This CDR3 spans 14 amino acids. DNA for the CDR3: TGTGCCAGCAGCGTACAGGGTTTGGAGGAAAAACTGTTTTTT. It specifies CASSVQGLEEKLFF.

The V gene is TRBV7-9, the J gene TRBJ2-1, with D possibly TRBD2 on 5 matching bases. Germline-derived CDR1 and CDR2 are SEHNR and FQNEAQ (reference sequence). The CDR3 sequence is 15 residues long. Trimming removed 5 bases at V and 4 bases at J, with 15 bases between. CDR3 DNA: TGTGCCAGCAGCCCGCCGTGGAGGCAGTACAATGAGCAGTTCTTC. It is translated as CASSPPWRQYNEQFF.

The sample holds a few counts of this clonotype. The chain combines TRBV19 with TRBJ1-5; D remains ambiguous. This CDR3 contains 18 residues. Trimming took off 1 base at V and 7 bases at J, with 23 bases between the two ends. Per germline, CDR1 LNHDA and CDR2 SQIVND (reference sequence). The CDR3 DNA reads TGTGCCAGTAGTATAGGAGTGGAGACCGCCGGCGGGAGGCAGCCCCAGCATTTT. It codes for CASSIGVETAGGRQPQHF.

This clonotype has at least ten counts. The rearrangement uses TRBV29-1 and TRBJ1-1, with no clear D. The length of the CDR3 is 14 residues. Trimming pared 6 bases from V and 0 bases from J, leaving 14 bases between. CDR1 and CDR2 (germline): SQVTM, ANQGSEA. This CDR3 is CSVGDDSLNTEAFF. The CDR3 DNA sequence: TGCAGCGTGGGCGACGATTCCTTGAACACTGAAGCTTTCTTT.

The genes are TRBV7-3 and TRBJ2-2, with 8 bases identical to TRBD1. Germline CDR1 and CDR2: SGHTA and FQGTGA. The CDR3 loop spans 19 amino acids. The V segment lost 3 bases and the J segment 1 base; nucleotides outside the gene matches: 13. The CDR3: CASSFGPHTGGENTGELFF. Here the CDR3 DNA reads TGTGCCAGCAGCTTTGGCCCCCATACAGGGGGAGAGAACACCGGGGAGCTGTTTTTT.

This clonotype was counted many times. This chain connects TRBV12-3 or TRBV12-4 to TRBJ1-5; tentative D call: TRBD1 (6 bases). CDR3 size: 14 residues. V lost 5 bases, J lost 0 bases, and 8 bases lay in between. The CDR3 is CASSTGNSNQPQHF. In DNA form, the CDR3 reads TGTGCCAGCAGTACAGGGAATAGCAATCAGCCCCAGCATTTT.

Comments on this clonotype: A clone one base away is much larger, so this may be a read error. This rearrangement joins TRBV6-5 to TRBJ1-1; D unresolved. Germline V gene sequence: CDR1 MNHEY, CDR2 SVGAGI. CDR3 length: 14 amino acids. The V end lost 1 base, the J end lost 4 bases, and 10 bases lay between the germline ends. The CDR3 reads CASSYFKGGTEAFF. The CDR3 nucleotides are TGTGCCAGCAGTTACTTTAAGGGTGGCACTGAAGCTTTCTTT.

This clonotype appeared many times. The rearrangement joins TRBV28 to TRBJ2-7; 10 bases match TRBD1. The V segment lost 3 bases and the J segment 3 bases; nucleotides outside the gene matches: 5. Germline-derived CDR1 and CDR2 are MDHEN and SYDVKM. The CDR3 covers 15 residues. The CDR3 protein is CASSLAGQGGYEQYF. Written as DNA, the CDR3 is TGTGCCAGCAGTTTGGCAGGACAGGGGGGCTACGAGCAGTACTTC.

The sample holds many counts of this clonotype. V is TRBV12-3 or TRBV12-4 and J is TRBJ2-4; no definite D call. With 0 bases removed from V and 6 bases from J, the gap between germline ends came to 6 bases. CDR3 length equals 13 residues. The CDR3 loop is CASSLALGNIQYF. The CDR3 DNA sequence: TGTGCCAGCAGTTTAGCGCTAGGAAACATTCAGTACTTC.

This clonotype was recorded at least ten times. J is TRBJ2-7 and V is TRBV5-1; the D gene is possibly TRBD2 (6 bases). Germline loops: CDR1 SGHRS, CDR2 YFSETQ. The CDR3 covers 14 residues. V lost 0 bases and J 6 bases, leaving 13 bases between the germline ends. The CDR3 nucleotides read TGCGCCAGCAGCTTGGAGGGGCTAGCGTTCGAGCAGTACTTC. Its translation is CASSLEGLAFEQYF. Filled out from reference TRBV5-1 and TRBJ2-7, the complete variable domain reads KAGVTQTPRYLIKTRGQQVTLSCSPISGHRSVSWYQQTPGQGLQFLFEYFSETQRNKGNFPGRFSGRQFSNSRSEMNVSTLELGDSALYLCASSLEGLAFEQYFGPGTRLTVT.

The J gene is TRBJ1-2, the V gene TRBV6-1; D is ambiguous. V lost 6 bases, J lost 5 bases, and 13 bases lay in between. The germline V gene has CDR1 MNHNS and CDR2 SASEGT. The CDR3 runs 13 residues. CDR3 residues: CASSNGRVYGYTF. CDR3 nucleotides: TGTGCCAGCAGCAACGGGCGGGTATATGGCTACACCTTC.